This T cell receptor beta chain appears in the sequencing data of a study of T-cell reconstitution after alpha-beta-depleted transplantation in children. This clonotype turned up a few times. V lost 5 bases to trimming and J lost 2 bases, with 15 bases between them. Germline CDR1 reads MNHEY; CDR2 reads SMNVEV (reference sequence). The length of the CDR3 is 15 residues. Unique molecular identifiers were incorporated during preparation of the TCRbeta library. TCRdb reanalysed the PCR reads using MiXCR and keeps one entry per CDR3 protein. The sample holds about 640,000 distinct CDR3 sequences, 16% seen once.

Material: PBMCs from the stem cell graft donor, obtained from the stem cell graft. The rearrangement uses TRBV27 and TRBJ1-2; no reliable D call. This clonotype was obtained from a human donor who donated a stem cell graft to a child with acute myeloid leukemia. The CDR3 DNA sequence: TGTGCCAGCAGTAGCGACTCGGCGCGGAACTATGGCTACACCTTC. This encodes CASSSDSARNYGYTF.